Following are 11 T cell receptor beta chains from one sample sequenced in a study of T-cell memory formation after mild COVID-19 (dated by TCRdb to the early 2020s). Library prep was done by 5' RACE. Sequencing was performed on an Illumina NovaSeq 6000. In-frame beta chains were kept once TCRdb had trimmed the public reads at Q25 with fastp and called clones with MiXCR. Records with the same CDR3 protein are collapsed into one entry carrying the most frequent genes and DNA. Here the sample has 250,000 to 300,000 distinct CDR3 sequences; about a sixth occur a single time. The top ten clones comprise around a fifth of the sample. Sequenced sample: PBMCs or a T cell subset sorted from them (not recorded which). The receptors originated from a man aged 18 to 30 who had mild COVID-19 (a few samples of this study predate the infection). The sample titles of this study are shuffled in the database, so cell type and time point are left out; the donor was told from shared clones.

There are a few counts of this clonotype. CDR3 amino acids: CATNGGLAGDTQYF. DNA of the CDR3: TGTGCCACCAACGGCGGGCTAGCGGGAGATACGCAGTATTTT. The V gene is TRBV15, the J gene TRBJ2-3, with 8 bases lining up with TRBD2. Germline-derived CDR1 and CDR2 are LNHNV and YYDKDF (reference sequence). This CDR3 comprises 14 residues. J gave up 5 bases and V 7 bases, and 8 bases lay outside the gene matches.

This clonotype was seen a handful of times. The V call is TRBV14, the J call TRBJ2-7; D may be TRBD2 (6 bases). The CDR3 runs 13 residues. Trimming shortened V by 1 base and J by 11 bases, and 15 bases separated the two germline ends. CDR1 is SGHDN and CDR2 is FVKESK in the germline V gene. CDR3 residues: CASSQGPGLGKYF. DNA of the CDR3: TGTGCCAGCAGCCAAGGGCCGGGACTCGGCAAGTACTTC.

The chain joins TRBV7-9 to TRBJ2-1; 7 positions agree with TRBD1. V lost 0 bases to trimming and J lost 6 bases; unmatched junction nucleotides: 5. Germline CDR1 SEHNR, CDR2 FQNEAQ (reference sequence). The CDR3 consists of 15 residues. The CDR3 is CASSLAETGFNEQFF. The CDR3 DNA is TGTGCCAGCAGCTTAGCGGAGACAGGGTTCAATGAGCAGTTCTTC.

This clonotype showed up many times. The chain has TRBV5-1 and TRBJ2-7; D not resolved. V lost 0 bases, J lost 0 bases, and 4 bases lay in between. Germline CDR1 reads SGHRS; CDR2 reads YFSETQ. CDR3 length: 13 residues. The CDR3 DNA is TGCGCCAGCAGCTTGGCGGGCTCCTACGAGCAGTACTTC. It encodes CASSLAGSYEQYF.

This clonotype was observed a handful of times. The gene calls are TRBV6-6 and TRBJ2-5, with D perhaps assigned TRBD1 or TRBD2 (5 bases each). The CDR3 spans 16 residues. V was shortened by 3 bases and J by 2 bases, with 16 bases between the two germline ends. CDR1 and CDR2 from the germline V gene are MNHNY and SVGAGI (reference sequence). CDR3 bases: TGTGCCAGCAGTTATGGGACCGGCGCGGCACAAGAGACCCAGTACTTC. This translates into CASSYGTGAAQETQYF.

This clonotype was counted only a few times. The chain links TRBV9 to TRBJ2-1, with D maybe TRBD2 (7 bases). The CDR3 runs to 15 residues. CDR1 is SGDLS, CDR2 YYNGEE, per germline. V lost 0 bases, J lost 6 bases, and 13 bases lay in between. The CDR3 sequence is CASSVGGGHFNEQFF. For the CDR3, the DNA is TGTGCCAGCAGCGTAGGCGGGGGACACTTCAATGAGCAGTTCTTC.

J is TRBJ1-3 and V is TRBV9; no clear D gene. The CDR3 contains 15 residues. The V gene's germline CDR1 is SGDLS and CDR2 YYNGEE. V lost 2 bases and J lost 0, with 9 bases in between. The CDR3 loop is CASSVDASSGNTIYF. The CDR3 nucleotides are TGTGCCAGCAGCGTCGACGCCAGCTCTGGAAACACCATATATTTT.

This sequence joins TRBV10-3 and TRBJ1-2; D not certain. Germline V lookup: CDR1 ENHRY, CDR2 SYGVKD. The CDR3 has 13 amino acids. Trimming removed 2 bases from V and 5 bases from J, with 9 bases in between. CDR3 residues: CAISEGSLYGYTF. The CDR3 region has the DNA TGTGCCATCAGTGAGGGCAGTCTTTATGGCTACACCTTC.

This clonotype was counted ten times or more. The chain is built from TRBV29-1 and TRBJ2-4, with TRBD1 matching 7 bases. Germline trimming cut 1 base from V and 4 bases from J; bases unmatched to any gene: 1. The V gene's germline CDR1 is SQVTM and CDR2 ANQGSEA. The CDR3 sequence is 13 residues long. CDR3 sequence: CSVEGQGKNIQYF. As DNA, the CDR3 is TGCAGCGTTGAAGGACAGGGAAAAAACATTCAGTACTTC.

This clonotype was picked up a small number of times. The V and J genes are TRBV9 and TRBJ2-1, with D possibly being TRBD2 (6 bases). This CDR3 region has 16 residues. Germline CDR1 is SGDLS and CDR2 is YYNGEE. Trimming left V 3 bases short and J 5 bases short, with 18 bases between. The CDR3 nucleotides read TGTGCCAGCAGCGGGGACTCCAAAAGGCTAGACAATGAGCAGTTCTTC. Its protein is CASSGDSKRLDNEQFF.

This clonotype has just a few counts. The chain uses TRBV12-3 or TRBV12-4 and TRBJ2-3, with 8 positions matching TRBD1. The CDR3 is 17 residues long. The junction had 14 bases not matched to a gene; V was cut back by 6 bases and J by 3 bases. The CDR3 spells CASRGPRAGGLTDTQYF. In DNA form, the CDR3 reads TGTGCCAGCAGAGGCCCTCGGGCAGGGGGCTTGACAGATACGCAGTATTTT.